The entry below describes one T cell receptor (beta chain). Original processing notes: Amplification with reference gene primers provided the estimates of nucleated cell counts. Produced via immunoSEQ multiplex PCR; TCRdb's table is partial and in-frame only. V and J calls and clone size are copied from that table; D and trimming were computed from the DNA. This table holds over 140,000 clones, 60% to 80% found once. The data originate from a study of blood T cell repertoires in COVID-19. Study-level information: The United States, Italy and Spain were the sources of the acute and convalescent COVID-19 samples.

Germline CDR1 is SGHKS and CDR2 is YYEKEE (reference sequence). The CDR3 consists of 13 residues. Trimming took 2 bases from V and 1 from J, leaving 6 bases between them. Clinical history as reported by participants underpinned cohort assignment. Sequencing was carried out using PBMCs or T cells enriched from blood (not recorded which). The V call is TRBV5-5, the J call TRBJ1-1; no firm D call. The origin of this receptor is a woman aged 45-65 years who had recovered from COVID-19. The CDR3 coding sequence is TGTGCCAGCAGCTTCTCTCCGAACACTGAAGCTTTCTTT. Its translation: CASSFSPNTEAFF.